Each of the 25 T cell receptor beta chains below was sequenced from the same sample in a study of shared clonotypes between healthy human individuals. Produced via immunoSEQ multiplex PCR; TCRdb's table is partial and in-frame only. The table includes about 1.5 million clones, roughly 98% detected once. Sample: naive CD4+ T cells sorted from blood. The subset denotes: CD45RA+ positively selected. All receptors come from a man aged 25-45 years in good health.

The V and J genes are TRBV18 and TRBJ2-5, with unresolved D. Trimming shortened V by 3 bases and J by 1 base, and 15 bases separated the two germline ends. Germline CDR1 reads KGHSH; CDR2 reads LQKENI. The CDR3 consists of 16 residues. This CDR3 reads CASSPQRSPRQETQYF. In nucleotides, the CDR3 is TGTGCCAGCTCACCTCAACGTAGCCCCCGCCAAGAGACCCAGTACTTC.

The chain recombines TRBV4-1 with TRBJ1-4; D unresolved. From germline, CDR1 is MGHRA and CDR2 YSYEKL. The length of the CDR3 is 17 residues. V lost 1 base, J lost 1 base, and 13 bases lay in between. CDR3 in DNA: TGCGCCAGCAGCCAAGTTCCGGCAGTAAGAACTAATGAAAAACTGTTTTTT. Residues: CASSQVPAVRTNEKLFF.

The chain joins TRBV7-2 to TRBJ2-7, with 9 bases aligning to TRBD2. The CDR3 is 16 residues long. V trimming: 1 base; J trimming: 1 base; junction bases outside the gene matches: 5. Per the germline V gene, CDR1 is SGHTA and CDR2 is FQGNSA. In nucleotides, the CDR3 is TGTGCCAGCAGCTTAGGAAGACTAGCGGATTCCTACGAGCAGTACTTC. Its translation is CASSLGRLADSYEQYF. Filled out from reference TRBV7-2 and TRBJ2-7, the complete variable domain reads GAGVSQSPSNKVTEKGKDVELRCDPISGHTALYWYRQSLGQGLEFLIYFQGNSAPDKSGLPSDRFSAERTGGSVSTLTIQRTQQEDSAVYLCASSLGRLADSYEQYFGPGTRLTVT.

As concerns this clone: Other DNA sequences in the same sample also yield this CDR3. The chain carries TRBV7-2 and TRBJ1-2; D possibly corresponds to TRBD1 (6 bases). The CDR3 runs to 15 residues. Germline CDR1 reads SGHTA; CDR2 reads FQGNSA. V shed 1 base and J shed 1 base, with 10 bases lying between them. The CDR3 reads CASSLEQGYNYGYTF. DNA for the CDR3: TGTGCCAGCAGCTTAGAACAGGGTTATAACTATGGCTACACCTTC.

The chain combines TRBV7-6 with TRBJ2-1; the D is unclear. V lost 4 bases to trimming and J lost 6 bases, with 16 bases between them. The CDR3 contains 15 residues. Germline loops: CDR1 SGHVS, CDR2 FNYEAQ. CDR3 residues: CASSSVSGFGNEQFF. CDR3 DNA: TGTGCCAGCAGCTCAGTCTCCGGGTTTGGCAATGAGCAGTTCTTC. Full variable domain (rest looked up from reference TRBV7-6 and TRBJ2-1): GAGVSQSPRYKVTKRGQDVALRCDPISGHVSLYWYRQALGQGPEFLTYFNYEAQQDKSGLPNDRFSAERPEGSISTLTIQRTEQRDSAMYRCASSSVSGFGNEQFFGPGTRLTVL.

Details on this clone: Other DNA sequences in the sample encode the same CDR3. CDR3 protein: CASRRDGTDTQYF. As DNA, the CDR3 is TGTGCCAGCAGAAGGGACGGGACAGATACGCAGTATTTT. The V gene is TRBV2, the J gene TRBJ2-3, with D perhaps matching TRBD1 or TRBD2 (5 bases each). Trimming cost V 6 bases and J 3 bases, with 10 bases left between them. The CDR3 is made up of 13 amino acids. Germline CDR1 SNHLY, CDR2 FYNNEI.

This rearrangement joins TRBV19 to TRBJ2-6, with 11 bases that match TRBD1. The CDR3 loop spans 18 amino acids. J gave up 2 bases and V 3 bases, and 6 bases lay outside the gene matches. Germline loops: CDR1 LNHDA, CDR2 SQIVND (reference sequence). CDR3 in DNA: TGTGCCAGTAGTATGAACGGACAGGGGGCTGCTGGGGCCAACGTCCTGACTTTC. This gives the protein CASSMNGQGAAGANVLTF.

V and J are TRBV27 and TRBJ2-5; 11 bases are a match to TRBD2. Trimming at V came to 6 bases and at J to 5 bases, leaving 8 bases not matched to a gene. Looked up from germline, CDR1 is MNHEY and CDR2 is SMNVEV (reference sequence). The CDR3 is 15 residues long. This CDR3 reads CASSRSGRAPETQYF. The CDR3 DNA sequence: TGTGCCAGCAGCCGTAGCGGGAGGGCCCCCGAGACCCAGTACTTC.

As regards this clone: The sample contains more than one DNA sequence encoding this CDR3. This chain uses TRBV18 with TRBJ1-3; perhaps TRBD1 as D (5 bases). CDR3 length equals 15 residues. V gave up 3 bases and J gave up 0 bases, with 9 bases separating them. CDR1 is KGHSH, CDR2 LQKENI, per germline. The CDR3 DNA reads TGTGCCAGCTCACCGGCAGGGACCTCTGGAAACACCATATATTTT. It specifies CASSPAGTSGNTIYF.

The rearrangement uses TRBV4-1 and TRBJ2-7, with no clear D. From germline, CDR1 is MGHRA and CDR2 YSYEKL. The CDR3 is made up of 15 amino acids. V lost 1 base to trimming and J lost 3 bases, with 13 bases between them. The chain's CDR3 is CASSQAITVRYEQYF. The DNA for the CDR3 is TGCGCCAGCAGCCAAGCTATTACCGTACGCTACGAGCAGTACTTC.

This rearrangement joins TRBV7-9 to TRBJ1-4; 7 bases fit TRBD1. The CDR3 runs to 16 residues. Germline CDR1 is SEHNR and CDR2 is FQNEAQ (reference sequence). With V trimmed by 5 bases and J by 6 bases, 12 bases remained unmatched. For the CDR3, the DNA is TGTGCCAGCAGCCGAGATCAGCCCAGGGGGGATGAAAAACTGTTTTTT. Amino acids: CASSRDQPRGDEKLFF. Using reference TRBV7-9 and TRBJ1-4 for the parts outside the CDR3, the full variable domain is DTGVSQNPRHKITKRGQNVTFRCDPISEHNRLYWYRQTLGQGPEFLTYFQNEAQLEKSRLLSDRFSAERPKGSFSTLEIQRTEQGDSAMYLCASSRDQPRGDEKLFFGSGTQLSVL.

The rearrangement links TRBV5-1 to TRBJ2-5, with D perhaps matching TRBD1 (5 bases). V dropped 4 bases and J dropped 3 bases, with 10 bases sitting between them. The length of the CDR3 is 13 residues. CDR1 SGHRS and CDR2 YFSETQ come from the germline V gene. CDR3 loop: CASSKDKKETQYF. CDR3 DNA: TGCGCCAGCAGCAAGGACAAAAAAGAGACCCAGTACTTC.

The V call is TRBV6-1, the J call TRBJ1-1, with TRBD1 matching over 10 bases. Losses at the gene ends were 10 bases for V and 4 bases for J; bases not matched to a gene: 9. The length of the CDR3 is 14 residues. Germline lookup yields CDR1 MNHNS and CDR2 SASEGT. The CDR3 region has the DNA TGTGCCACCTCCGGGACAGGGGATCTCACTGAAGCTTTCTTT. Translating gives CATSGTGDLTEAFF.

Note on this clone: In the same sample, other DNA sequences code for this CDR3. The chain has TRBV29-1 and TRBJ2-1; D may be TRBD1 (5 bases). This CDR3 comprises 12 residues. Trimming removed 5 bases at V and 0 bases at J, with 5 bases between. Per germline, CDR1 SQVTM and CDR2 ANQGSEA. The CDR3 region has the DNA TGCAGCGTTAGGGGCTCCTACAATGAGCAGTTCTTC. Translating it yields CSVRGSYNEQFF.

This chain joins TRBV4-2 and TRBJ1-1, with D tentatively TRBD1 (5 bases). Germline V gene lookup returns CDR1 LGHNA and CDR2 YNFKEQ. V lost 6 bases, J lost 2 bases, and 16 bases lay in between. The CDR3 covers 15 residues. The CDR3 reads CASSQNIRDNTEAFF. The DNA of the CDR3 is TGTGCCAGCAGTCAAAACATCAGGGATAACACTGAAGCTTTCTTT.

The chain uses TRBV6-5 and TRBJ2-7; D call uncertain. V lost 6 bases and J lost 5, with 14 bases in between. Germline loops: CDR1 MNHEY, CDR2 SVGAGI. The length of the CDR3 is 13 residues. CDR3 sequence (DNA): TGTGCCAGCAGGACCCAGTACGGCCACGAGCAGTACTTC. It is translated as CASRTQYGHEQYF.

The chain couples TRBV30 to TRBJ1-4; D remains ambiguous. The V and J ends lost 7 bases and 5 bases respectively, with 17 bases between them. The length of the CDR3 is 14 residues. The germline CDR1 and CDR2 sequences are GTSNPN and SVGIG (reference sequence). The CDR3 coding sequence is TGTGCCTCCGCAACGGTAGCCCGAAATGAAAAACTGTTTTTT. Residues: CASATVARNEKLFF.

The DNA for the CDR3 is TGTGCCAGCAGCCTAAGACTAGCGGGAGGGTCTAGCACCGGGGAGCTGTTTTTT. Protein: CASSLRLAGGSSTGELFF. The J gene is TRBJ2-2, the V gene TRBV27, with 14 bases aligning to TRBD2. The CDR3 covers 18 residues. CDR1 MNHEY and CDR2 SMNVEV come from the germline V gene (reference sequence). The V gene end was trimmed by 6 bases and the J gene end by 4 bases; junction bases not matched to a gene: 10.

The V and J genes are TRBV9 and TRBJ2-7, with 7 bases matching TRBD1. This CDR3 comprises 14 residues. V shed 0 bases, J shed 5 bases, and the junction held 5 bases outside the gene matches. CDR1 and CDR2 (germline): SGDLS, YYNGEE. The CDR3 nucleotides read TGTGCCAGCAGCGTAGATCGACAGGGAAACGAGCAGTACTTC. This gives the protein CASSVDRQGNEQYF.

A single count supports this clone. V usage is TRBV9 and J usage is TRBJ2-7, with 10 nucleotides matching TRBD2. From germline, CDR1 is SGDLS and CDR2 YYNGEE. The CDR3 has 16 amino acids. V dropped 3 bases and J dropped 0; count of bases not matched to a gene: 6. The DNA of the CDR3 is TGTGCCAGCAGCGCCAATAGCGGGAGGAGCTCCTACGAGCAGTACTTC. It specifies CASSANSGRSSYEQYF.

The V call is TRBV28, the J call TRBJ1-5; 11 bases are shared with TRBD1. Unmatched junction bases numbered 4, after V lost 3 bases and J lost 6 bases. The germline CDR1 and CDR2 sequences are MDHEN and SYDVKM. This CDR3 is 15 amino acids long. The CDR3 here is CASSFGDRGTQPQHF. The CDR3 DNA reads as TGTGCCAGCAGTTTTGGGGACAGGGGGACTCAGCCCCAGCATTTT.

This rearrangement joins TRBV2 to TRBJ2-2; the D is unclear. CDR1 and CDR2 from the germline V gene are SNHLY and FYNNEI. CDR3 size: 13 residues. V lost 8 bases to trimming and J lost 4 bases, with 11 bases between them. The CDR3: CASGILVTGELFF. CDR3 in DNA: TGTGCCAGCGGAATCCTAGTCACCGGGGAGCTGTTTTTT.

The rearrangement links TRBV20-1 to TRBJ2-1; maybe TRBD1 (6 bases). V dropped 7 bases and J dropped 9 bases, with 13 bases sitting between them. Germline V gene sequence: CDR1 DFQATT, CDR2 SNEGSKA (reference sequence). CDR3 length: 11 residues. The CDR3 protein is CSGGPRGEQFF. The CDR3 coding sequence is TGCAGTGGGGGGCCGAGGGGTGAGCAGTTCTTC.

The chain combines TRBV18 with TRBJ2-3; D ambiguous. Trimming stripped 0 bases from V and 6 bases from J, with 7 bases between. The length of the CDR3 is 13 residues. Germline V gene data show CDR1 as KGHSH and CDR2 as LQKENI. The CDR3 region has the DNA TGTGCCAGCTCACCACCGGTTTTGGATACGCAGTATTTT. Its protein product is CASSPPVLDTQYF.

V usage is TRBV18 and J usage is TRBJ2-5, with D perhaps TRBD2 (6 bases). Germline assignment: CDR1 KGHSH and CDR2 LQKENI. Trimming stripped 1 base from V and 5 bases from J, with 17 bases between. The CDR3 extends over 16 amino acids. The CDR3 DNA sequence: TGTGCCAGCTCACCACAGGAGGGGCCGCGTCCGGAGACCCAGTACTTC. Encoded protein: CASSPQEGPRPETQYF.